This TCR beta chain appears in the sequencing data of a study of shared clonotypes between healthy human individuals. Study-level results: Rarefaction demonstrated incomplete sorted-subset sequencing despite large depth.

A split of CD4+ cells into CD45RA+ naive and CD45RA-negative memory subsets was performed. With respect to this clone: Its target is not known.

Assay: immunoSEQ multiplex PCR; the TCRdb copy retains only in-frame clones and omits some. This table holds some 2.4 million clones, more than 85% found once. The sample comprised naive CD4+ T cells from PBMCs. Regarding subset: CD45RA+ positively selected. This clonotype originated in a man aged 18 to 29 in good health. Some clones in this sample may be carry-over from other donors' samples.

The chain's CDR3 is CASSMTGQAYEQYF. In nucleotides, the CDR3 is TGTGCCAGCAGCATGACGGGACAGGCCTACGAGCAGTACTTC. The chain links TRBV9 to TRBJ2-7, with TRBD1 matching 8 bases. With 4 bases clipped from V and 2 bases from J, the junction kept 5 bases outside the gene matches. The CDR3 extends over 14 amino acids. Germline V lookup: CDR1 SGDLS, CDR2 YYNGEE.